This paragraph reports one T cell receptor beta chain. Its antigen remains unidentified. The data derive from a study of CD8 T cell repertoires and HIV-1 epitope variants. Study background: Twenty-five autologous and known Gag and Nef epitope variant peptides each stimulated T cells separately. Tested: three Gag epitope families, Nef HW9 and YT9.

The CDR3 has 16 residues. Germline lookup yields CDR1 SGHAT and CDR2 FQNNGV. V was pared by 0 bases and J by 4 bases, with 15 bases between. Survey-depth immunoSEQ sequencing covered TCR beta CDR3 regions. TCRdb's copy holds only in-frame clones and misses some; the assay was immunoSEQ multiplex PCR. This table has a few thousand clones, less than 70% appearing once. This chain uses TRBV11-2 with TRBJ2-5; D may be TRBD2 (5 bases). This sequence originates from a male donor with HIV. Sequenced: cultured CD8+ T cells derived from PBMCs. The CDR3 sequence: CASSLDLTGSAETQYF. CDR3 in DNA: TGTGCCAGCAGCTTAGATCTGACTGGGAGCGCAGAGACCCAGTACTTC.